This is a list of T cell receptor beta chains from one sample in a study of CD8+ T cells in alopecia areata. Measured with immunoSEQ multiplex PCR; TCRdb has only the in-frame clones, and not every one. The table has 250,000 or so clones, under 80% seen once. Sequenced here: CD4+ T cells sorted from blood, sampled at week 0. These receptors were obtained from a human donor with alopecia areata. Both conserved end residues are part of each CDR3. Not all rows give a size; the values are once, few, many and, for expanded clones, a class.

V	size	J	CDR3
TRBV6-1	once	TRBJ1-5	CASRKGQGPQPQHF
TRBV9	few	TRBJ2-1	CASSVSGLNEQFF
TRBV29-1	-	TRBJ1-5	CSVGTSREPQHF
TRBV2	few	TRBJ2-1	CASSEQGQGNEQFF
TRBV9	-	TRBJ1-4	CASSADRGYEKLFF
TRBV25-1	-	TRBJ1-4	CASSEGATNEKLFF
TRBV30	once	TRBJ1-2	CAWSHDRELGYTF
TRBV28	once	TRBJ2-2	CASSSGQNTGELFF
TRBV5-1	-	TRBJ2-3	CASSLNPAVADGADTQYF
TRBV5-4	-	TRBJ1-1	CASSLETRGTEAFF
TRBV7-2	-	TRBJ1-6	CASIPNQGYNSPLHF
TRBV5-1	-	TRBJ1-2	CASSLARSYGYTF
TRBV18	few	TRBJ1-4	CASSPPGDSEKLFF
TRBV6-6	-	TRBJ2-7	CASSYPGQGRVREQYF
TRBV5-1	-	TRBJ2-4	CASSLVARRGGEGKNIQYF
TRBV29-1	-	TRBJ2-1	CSVDLARHEQFF
TRBV29-1	-	TRBJ1-2	CSVGQTDNYGYTF
TRBV7-2	few	TRBJ2-5	CASSLGLTAGQETQYF
TRBV29-1	few	TRBJ1-2	CSDKGAENYGYTF
TRBV14	-	TRBJ2-1	CASSQRVAYNEQFF
TRBV15	-	TRBJ2-3	CATSPPEEDTQYF
TRBV7-8	-	TRBJ2-1	CASTRVGRGMNNEQFF
TRBV30	-	TRBJ2-7	CAWGRATYEQYF
TRBV5-6	-	TRBJ1-1	CASSYRFPGNTEAFF
TRBV5-1	-	TRBJ2-4	CASSITGGASKNIQYF
TRBV30	-	TRBJ1-2	CAWSVQGAYGYTF
TRBV29-1	-	TRBJ2-5	CSVGLGVETQYF
TRBV2	-	TRBJ2-3	CASSGTGGRGDTQYF
TRBV6-5	-	TRBJ1-1	CASKYRGYGEAFF
TRBV5-1	-	TRBJ2-2	CASSLTGGADTGELFF
TRBV30	-	TRBJ2-4	CAWSGTLAKNIQYF
TRBV29-1	few	TRBJ2-5	CSVAPPYQETQYF
TRBV30	once	TRBJ2-3	CAWSPPWGADTDTQYF
TRBV27	-	TRBJ1-1	CASGYGQGGTEAFF
TRBV29-1	once	TRBJ2-1	CSVERGVLYNEQFF
TRBV29-1	-	TRBJ1-5	CSVTTGPAAGVNQPQHF
TRBV2	-	TRBJ1-2	CASRRSLTGYGYTF
TRBV29-1	-	TRBJ2-1	CSGIFDSSYNEQFF
TRBV5-1	few	TRBJ2-2	CASSLWQANTGELFF
TRBV27	-	TRBJ2-1	CASSLLSGGLYNEQFF
TRBV6-6	once	TRBJ2-7	CASKAGPYEQYF
TRBV11-2	-	TRBJ1-5	CASSLTGVEGNQPQHF
TRBV10-2	-	TRBJ2-6	CASTRQGASGANVLTF
TRBV30	-	TRBJ2-5	CAWNPGRETQYF
TRBV7-2	few	TRBJ2-5	CASSLSLGETQYF